This T cell receptor (beta chain) was obtained from a study of response to subunit inactivated influenza vaccine. Notes on the study in general: Every seasonal influenza vaccination brings in few new T cells, the authors suggested.

TCRdb re-called the RT-PCR reads with MiXCR, one entry per CDR3 protein. The repertoire holds roughly 570,000 distinct CDR3 sequences, with 10% to 15% as singletons. This clonotype has more than one count but fewer than ten. The antigen is unknown. CDR1 and CDR2 (germline): SGHNT, YENEEA. The CDR3 runs to 14 residues. V lost 0 bases to trimming and J lost 9 bases, with 12 bases between them. The sequenced sample was PBMCs from blood, obtained around seven weeks after vaccination. The source of this sequence is a man in his fifties or sixties who received an inactivated influenza vaccine. V and J are TRBV11-3 and TRBJ2-1; no firm D call. Here the CDR3 reads CASSLDSKVGEQFF. The CDR3 DNA reads as TGTGCCAGCAGCTTAGACTCTAAAGTAGGTGAGCAGTTCTTC.